This T cell receptor beta chain was captured in a study of T cell responses to AZD1222 COVID-19 vaccine. The CDR3 spans 13 residues. V gave up 5 bases and J gave up 5 bases, with 12 bases separating them. In germline, CDR1 is MDHEN, CDR2 SYDVKM. By share, this clone counts as medium-sized. What it binds is unknown. Whole-study results and caveats: Sampling that yielded the repertoires occurred only after the peak T cell response. Spike-specific TCR breadth and depth went up after people got two AZD1222 doses. Dominant at 160-218 and 743-854, vaccine-associated CD4 TCRs also spanned spike. Clonal diversity may have been underestimated, and the donors were mostly white British, with more females than males.

Using immunoSEQ multiplex PCR, the repertoire was profiled, and TCRdb retains in-frame clones only, with some absent. The top ten hold 4.5% to 5.5% of the sample, which has roughly 80,000 clones, around nine tenths seen once. The V and J genes are TRBV28 and TRBJ1-1; D gene uncertain. This TCR came from an adult in good health. The specimen was peripheral blood, collected on day 0 of MenACWY control vaccination. CDR3 nucleotide sequence: TGTGCCAGCAGTCGAAGGGAAGGAACTGAAGCTTTCTTT. Its protein is CASSRREGTEAFF.